This paragraph reports one TCR beta chain. Its antigen has not been determined. No qualities accompany the bases; no much larger clone lies one base away. Genomic DNA was isolated using the Qiagen DNeasy kit from unsorted PBMCs as well as from negatively selected CD4+ and CD8+ fractions. TCR beta CDR3 regions were subjected to amplification by immunoSEQ multiplex PCR with primers that anneal to V and J segments. A synthetic immune receptor repertoire was used to minimize amplification bias, and any remaining bias was removed computationally after sequencing. The study's processing was this. Custom Python scripts were used to quantify repertoire diversity as the Shannon entropy index. The unsorted, CD4+ and CD8+ repertoires were each analyzed separately, with the exception of combined analyses, where CD4+ and CD8+ sequences were merged in silico. A clone was considered expanded if an increase in frequency of at least 2-fold after treatment relative to C1D1 was found, and a pseudocount of 0.5 was applied to clones undetected at baseline. Clones with 0 or 1 copy at C1D1 were defined as singleton clones, while clones with 2 or more copies were defined as non-singleton clones. Clones expanded in unsorted samples were annotated as CD4+, CD8+ or unknown by matching protein sequences in sorted samples from the same patient. Wilcoxon tests were applied to paired samples to test diversity changes from C1D1 to C4D1. TCRdb re-hosts the immuneACCESS table, in-frame sequences only. Its copies lack some clones; in the studies checked, an unresolved V gene accounts for under half of them, and the cause for the rest is not known. For V, J and clone size, that table is used; D and trimming come from the DNA. For this sample there are tens of thousands of clones; more than 75% appear just once. The top ten clonotypes cover roughly 11% of the sample.

The time point label of this sample denotes: cycle 2 day 1 (C2D1) of nivolumab. Relapse after autologous stem cell transplantation had occurred in all trial patients, and cohorts A, B and C were distinguished by prior brentuximab vedotin exposure. The trial cohort included fewer than 60 patients with relapsed/refractory classical Hodgkin lymphoma, and each patient had a best overall response of complete response, partial response or progressive disease. Trial patients were treated with single-agent nivolumab in the multi-cohort phase II CheckMate 205 trial. An independent review committee assessed best overall response by applying the 2007 International Working Group response criteria. PBMCs from the trial were collected at three points: immediately before nivolumab initiation (C1D1), and during therapy at cycle 2 day 1 and cycle 4 day 1. Peripheral blood was collected in 8 mL Vacutainer Cell Preparation Tubes, from which PBMCs were isolated by centrifugation and then cryopreserved.

These data originate in a study of PD-1 blockade in classical Hodgkin lymphoma (dated by TCRdb to 2020 to 2022). With respect to the entire study: Nivolumab dosing was 3 mg/kg intravenously every 2 weeks, continuing until either disease progression or unacceptable toxicity. To define a peripheral blood immune signature of response to PD-1 blockade in classical Hodgkin lymphoma, the study combined TCR beta sequencing with CyTOF. The paper's findings and limits, for the study overall: Lower diversity was observed in patients in whom nivolumab was started less than 1 year after ASCT, and these patients were excluded from later analyses so that confounding by immune reconstitution would be avoided. A significant rise by C4D1 was seen in CD4+ but not CD8+ TCR diversity (p=0.0027 vs p=0.16), with the rise being most apparent in complete responders (p=0.02). Baseline diversity similar to that of newly diagnosed patients was observed in trial patients achieving complete response, whereas significantly lower diversity was observed in partial responders and progressors. Only a single clinical trial cohort was studied, and what caused the repertoire differences, possibly disease activity or prior therapy, remained undefined. Newly diagnosed patients were reported to have lower baseline TCR diversity than healthy donors, and relapsed/refractory patients were reported to have lower baseline TCR diversity still.

V is pruned by 2 bases and J by 1 base, leaving 8 bases of the junction without a gene match. CDR1 MDHEN and CDR2 SYDVKM are derived from the germline V gene. The CDR3 has 16 amino acids, counting the end cysteine and phenylalanine. The kept DNA is CDR3 alone, 48 bases in frame from the first base. The sequenced sample was peripheral blood mononuclear cells (PBMCs), obtained before the second cycle of nivolumab. This receptor was identified in a human donor with classical Hodgkin lymphoma. This chain joins TRBV28 to TRBJ2-7; TRBD2 agrees with 7 junctional bases. The sequence in DNA is TGTGCCAGCAGTTTAGGGGGGTGGACTAGTTCCTACGAGCAGTACTTC. The translation is CASSLGGWTSSYEQYF.